These 23 T cell receptor beta chains were sequenced from one sample in a study of T cells after yellow fever vaccination. TCRdb re-derived calls from the 5' RACE reads in MiXCR, one entry per CDR3 protein. The sample has around 320,000 distinct CDR3 sequences; under 9% are singletons. The sequencing here drew on CD4+ T cells sorted from PBMCs, taken 5 days after the yellow fever booster vaccination. These receptors were obtained from a man between 18 and 35 years old who received the YFV17D yellow fever vaccine.

V gene TRBV21-1 combines with J gene TRBJ1-6; the table's D gene call, TRBD1, was not cross checked with the DNA. TRBV21-1 is noted as a pseudogene. The CDR3 has 15 amino acids. CDR3 nucleotide sequence: TGTGCCAGCAGCAAGGGGACAGGGCTGTTTTCACCCCTCCACTTT. Protein: CASSKGTGLFSPLHF.

The chain employs TRBV9 and TRBJ2-3, with D possibly being TRBD1 or TRBD2 (6 bases each). The CDR3 length is 18 residues. CDR1 is SGDLS, CDR2 YYNGEE, per germline. Trimming left V 0 bases short and J 4 bases short, with 21 bases between. CDR3 sequence (DNA): TGTGCCAGCAGCGTAGCTCCGGGGGCGAAGAGTGGTGCAGATACGCAGTATTTT. Residues: CASSVAPGAKSGADTQYF.

The chain has TRBV5-1 and TRBJ2-3; D gene uncertain. Germline V gene sequence: CDR1 SGHRS, CDR2 YFSETQ. This CDR3 spans 16 amino acids. V was pared by 2 bases and J by 4 bases, with 17 bases between. The CDR3 DNA follows: TGCGCCAGCAGCTTAGCTACGGGCTTCACGGCAGATACGCAGTATTTT. Amino acid sequence: CASSLATGFTADTQYF.

This clonotype was detected only a few times. V and J are TRBV28 and TRBJ2-7; possibly TRBD1 or TRBD2 for D (6 bases each). The CDR3 totals 15 residues. Germline CDR1 and CDR2: MDHEN and SYDVKM. Trimming shortened V by 5 bases and J by 3 bases, and 17 bases separated the two germline ends. CDR3 in DNA: TGTGCCAGCAGTCAAGGGGGGACGCTAAACTACGAGCAGTACGTC. Its translation is CASSQGGTLNYEQYV.

The gene calls are TRBV11-2 and TRBJ2-7; no definite D call. V lost 5 bases and J 5 bases, leaving 7 bases between the germline ends. CDR3 length equals 11 residues. Germline V gives CDR1 SGHAT, CDR2 FQNNGV. The CDR3 loop is CASSRVDEQYV. The CDR3 DNA follows: TGTGCCAGCAGCCGGGTGGACGAGCAGTACGTC.

This chain links TRBV18 with TRBJ2-3; D gene ambiguous. Trimming pared 2 bases from V and 0 bases from J, leaving 18 bases between. Germline loops: CDR1 KGHSH, CDR2 LQKENI. This CDR3 has 18 amino acids. CDR3: CASSPLANTLRSTDTQYF. For the CDR3, the DNA is TGTGCCAGCTCACCATTGGCGAACACATTACGGAGCACAGATACGCAGTATTTT.

In its sample, this clonotype was seen many times. The J gene is TRBJ1-4, the V gene TRBV25-1; no reliable D call. The length of the CDR3 is 15 residues. Trimming removed 3 bases at V and 3 bases at J, with 11 bases between. Germline V gives CDR1 MGHDK, CDR2 SYGVNS. The CDR3 sequence: CASSEGHRANEKLFF. DNA of the CDR3: TGTGCCAGCAGTGAGGGTCACCGGGCTAATGAAAAACTGTTTTTT.

V and J are TRBV6-2 or TRBV6-3 and TRBJ2-3; 7 bases agree with TRBD1. Per germline, CDR1 MNHEY and CDR2 SVGEGT. With 6 bases clipped from V and 3 bases from J, the junction kept 6 bases outside the gene matches. This CDR3 contains 14 residues. The CDR3 region has the DNA TGTGCCAGCAGGTCGGACAGGTTTACAGATACGCAGTATTTT. Protein: CASRSDRFTDTQYF.

Comment on this clonotype: A much more abundant neighbour one base away suggests this may be a read error. The V call is TRBV7-2, the J call TRBJ1-5; TRBD1 is a possible D gene (6 bases). CDR3 length: 16 amino acids. From germline, CDR1 is SGHTA and CDR2 FQGNSA. The CDR3 DNA reads TGTGCCAGCAGCTTCATTGGGGGCCAACTCAATCAGCCCCAGCAATTT. Its translation is CASSFIGGQLNQPQQF. The complete variable domain, with remaining parts taken from reference TRBV7-2 and TRBJ1-5, reads GAGVSQSPSNKVTEKGKDVELRCDPISGHTALYWYRQSLGQGLEFLIYFQGNSAPDKSGLPSDRFSAERTGGSVSTLTIQRTQQEDSAVYLCASSFIGGQLNQPQQFGDGTRLSIL.

V usage is TRBV18 and J usage is TRBJ1-6, with a weak D call TRBD1 (5 bases). From germline, CDR1 is KGHSH and CDR2 LQKENI. The length of the CDR3 is 14 residues. The V gene lost 6 bases and the J gene lost 10 bases, with 16 bases spanning the gap. The CDR3 nucleotides read TGTGCCAGCTCCGACACAGGATTAGGGTCACCCCTCCACTTT. This translates into CASSDTGLGSPLHF. The full variable domain, in which reference TRBV18 and TRBJ1-6 provide the parts outside the CDR3, is NAGVMQNPRHLVRRRGQEARLRCSPMKGHSHVYWYRQLPEEGLKFMVYLQKENIIDESGMPKERFSAEFPKEGPSILRIQQVVRGDSAAYFCASSDTGLGSPLHFGNGTRLTVT.

The rearrangement joins TRBV7-6 to TRBJ2-1; 10 bases agree with TRBD2. The V gene end was trimmed by 5 bases and the J gene end by 4 bases; junction bases not matched to a gene: 11. CDR1 SGHVS and CDR2 FNYEAQ come from the germline V gene. The CDR3 is 17 residues long. CDR3 loop: CASSRSAGLAVYNEQFF. CDR3 DNA sequence: TGTGCCAGCAGCCGGTCAGCAGGACTAGCGGTTTACAATGAGCAGTTCTTC. The whole variable domain, remainder taken from reference TRBV7-6 and TRBJ2-1, is GAGVSQSPRYKVTKRGQDVALRCDPISGHVSLYWYRQALGQGPEFLTYFNYEAQQDKSGLPNDRFSAERPEGSISTLTIQRTEQRDSAMYRCASSRSAGLAVYNEQFFGPGTRLTVL.

This clonotype was detected a few times. The genes are TRBV15 and TRBJ2-5; 8 nucleotides agree with TRBD2. The length of the CDR3 is 15 residues. CDR1 is LNHNV, CDR2 YYDKDF, per germline (reference sequence). The V and J ends lost 0 bases and 5 bases, in that order; junction bases with no gene match: 5. CDR3 coding DNA: TGTGCCACCAGCAGAGATCGGGGGGGGACTGAGACCCAGTACTTC. It specifies CATSRDRGGTETQYF.

This clonotype has a count of ten or more. The rearrangement uses TRBV12-3 or TRBV12-4 and TRBJ1-1, with a tentative D call TRBD1 (6 bases). The ends were cut back, 5 bases at V and 1 base at J, with 8 bases in the middle. This CDR3 spans 13 amino acids. The CDR3 DNA reads as TGTGCCAGCAGTCCGACAGGGAACACTGAAGCTTTCTTT. Translated, it gives CASSPTGNTEAFF.

This clonotype was seen repeatedly, ten times or more. This chain links TRBV6-5 with TRBJ1-2; D unresolved. The CDR3 contains 14 residues. V dropped 2 bases and J dropped 4 bases, with 11 bases sitting between them. CDR1 is MNHEY and CDR2 is SVGAGI in the germline V gene. CDR3 bases: TGTGCCAGCAGTTACGGTCAGACGAGCTATGGCTACACCTTC. Translating it yields CASSYGQTSYGYTF.

The table lists this clonotype with a few counts. The chain recombines TRBV5-1 with TRBJ1-6, with unresolved D. Trimming removed 0 bases from V and 6 bases from J, with 7 bases in between. The CDR3 runs to 14 residues. CDR1 is SGHRS and CDR2 is YFSETQ in the germline V gene. The CDR3 loop reads CASSLAGANSPLHF. As DNA, the CDR3 is TGCGCCAGCAGCTTGGCAGGAGCTAATTCACCCCTCCACTTT. The full variable domain, its missing parts supplied by reference TRBV5-1 and TRBJ1-6, is KAGVTQTPRYLIKTRGQQVTLSCSPISGHRSVSWYQQTPGQGLQFLFEYFSETQRNKGNFPGRFSGRQFSNSRSEMNVSTLELGDSALYLCASSLAGANSPLHFGNGTRLTVT.

This clonotype was found a few times. This sequence joins TRBV5-1 and TRBJ2-1; tentative D call: TRBD2 (7 bases). The V end was cut by 1 base, the J end by 6 bases, with 11 bases between. This CDR3 is 14 amino acids long. CDR1 SGHRS and CDR2 YFSETQ come from the germline V gene. CDR3 nucleotide sequence: TGCGCCAGCAGCTTGCTTGCGGGGGCCAATGAGCAGTTCTTC. Translated, it gives CASSLLAGANEQFF.

CDR3 DNA: TGCGCCAGCAGCACCTCCGGGACACCGAACACCATATATTTT. Translation gives CASSTSGTPNTIYF. The V gene is TRBV5-1, the J gene TRBJ1-3; D perhaps matches TRBD1 (6 bases). CDR3 size: 14 residues. V was trimmed by 4 bases and J by 7 bases, leaving 15 bases between them. Germline values: CDR1 SGHRS, CDR2 YFSETQ.

This clonotype was recorded a few times. The rearrangement uses TRBV6-2 or TRBV6-3 and TRBJ2-1, with D possibly being TRBD1 or TRBD2 (5 bases each). Germline CDR1 reads MNHEY; CDR2 reads SVGEGT. Trimming took off 0 bases at V and 6 bases at J, with 15 bases between the two ends. This CDR3 is built from 16 residues. CDR3 nucleotides: TGTGCCAGCAGTTACTCGTCGGGGCGTACAATCAATGAGCAGTTCTTC. Its protein is CASSYSSGRTINEQFF.

This clonotype has a count of ten or more. J is TRBJ2-2 and V is TRBV6-2 or TRBV6-3; possible D gene TRBD1, 6 bases. The CDR3 runs to 16 residues. Germline values: CDR1 MNHEY, CDR2 SVGEGT. The V end was cut by 4 bases, the J end by 2 bases, with 14 bases between. The CDR3, as DNA: TGTGCCAGCAGTTCCGCAAGACAGGCCAACACCGGGGAGCTGTTTTTT. It is translated as CASSSARQANTGELFF.

J is TRBJ2-3 and V is TRBV5-1, with D perhaps matching TRBD2 (6 bases). The V end lost 0 bases, the J end lost 6 bases, and 14 bases lay between the germline ends. The CDR3 sequence is 15 residues long. Germline V gene data show CDR1 as SGHRS and CDR2 as YFSETQ. The CDR3, as DNA: TGCGCCAGCAGCTTGGACAGTGGAGGGATGGATACGCAGTATTTT. This sequence encodes CASSLDSGGMDTQYF.

In its sample, this clonotype was seen a few times. The chain uses TRBV2 and TRBJ1-1, with D unclear. The V end was cut by 6 bases, the J end by 7 bases, with 3 bases between. The CDR3 has 9 amino acids. CDR1 SNHLY and CDR2 FYNNEI come from the germline V gene. DNA for the CDR3: TGTGCCAGCAGGCTTGAAGCTTTCTTT. Translated: CASRLEAFF.

This clonotype has just a few counts. This rearrangement joins TRBV3-1 to TRBJ2-3; unclear D gene. V lost 0 bases and J 4 bases, leaving 5 bases between the germline ends. The CDR3 loop spans 13 amino acids. Germline V gene data show CDR1 as LGHDT and CDR2 as YNNKEL (reference sequence). Written as DNA, the CDR3 is TGTGCCAGCAGCCAAGACGGTGCAGATACGCAGTATTTT. As protein: CASSQDGADTQYF.

Only a few counts were recorded for this clonotype. The V gene is TRBV5-5, the J gene TRBJ1-4, with no clear D. The germline gives CDR1 SGHKS, CDR2 YYEKEE (reference sequence). V gave up 2 bases and J gave up 3 bases, with 8 bases separating them. The CDR3 sequence is 14 residues long. CDR3 residues: CASSFSGANEKLFF. DNA for the CDR3: TGTGCCAGCAGCTTTTCAGGTGCTAATGAAAAACTGTTTTTT.